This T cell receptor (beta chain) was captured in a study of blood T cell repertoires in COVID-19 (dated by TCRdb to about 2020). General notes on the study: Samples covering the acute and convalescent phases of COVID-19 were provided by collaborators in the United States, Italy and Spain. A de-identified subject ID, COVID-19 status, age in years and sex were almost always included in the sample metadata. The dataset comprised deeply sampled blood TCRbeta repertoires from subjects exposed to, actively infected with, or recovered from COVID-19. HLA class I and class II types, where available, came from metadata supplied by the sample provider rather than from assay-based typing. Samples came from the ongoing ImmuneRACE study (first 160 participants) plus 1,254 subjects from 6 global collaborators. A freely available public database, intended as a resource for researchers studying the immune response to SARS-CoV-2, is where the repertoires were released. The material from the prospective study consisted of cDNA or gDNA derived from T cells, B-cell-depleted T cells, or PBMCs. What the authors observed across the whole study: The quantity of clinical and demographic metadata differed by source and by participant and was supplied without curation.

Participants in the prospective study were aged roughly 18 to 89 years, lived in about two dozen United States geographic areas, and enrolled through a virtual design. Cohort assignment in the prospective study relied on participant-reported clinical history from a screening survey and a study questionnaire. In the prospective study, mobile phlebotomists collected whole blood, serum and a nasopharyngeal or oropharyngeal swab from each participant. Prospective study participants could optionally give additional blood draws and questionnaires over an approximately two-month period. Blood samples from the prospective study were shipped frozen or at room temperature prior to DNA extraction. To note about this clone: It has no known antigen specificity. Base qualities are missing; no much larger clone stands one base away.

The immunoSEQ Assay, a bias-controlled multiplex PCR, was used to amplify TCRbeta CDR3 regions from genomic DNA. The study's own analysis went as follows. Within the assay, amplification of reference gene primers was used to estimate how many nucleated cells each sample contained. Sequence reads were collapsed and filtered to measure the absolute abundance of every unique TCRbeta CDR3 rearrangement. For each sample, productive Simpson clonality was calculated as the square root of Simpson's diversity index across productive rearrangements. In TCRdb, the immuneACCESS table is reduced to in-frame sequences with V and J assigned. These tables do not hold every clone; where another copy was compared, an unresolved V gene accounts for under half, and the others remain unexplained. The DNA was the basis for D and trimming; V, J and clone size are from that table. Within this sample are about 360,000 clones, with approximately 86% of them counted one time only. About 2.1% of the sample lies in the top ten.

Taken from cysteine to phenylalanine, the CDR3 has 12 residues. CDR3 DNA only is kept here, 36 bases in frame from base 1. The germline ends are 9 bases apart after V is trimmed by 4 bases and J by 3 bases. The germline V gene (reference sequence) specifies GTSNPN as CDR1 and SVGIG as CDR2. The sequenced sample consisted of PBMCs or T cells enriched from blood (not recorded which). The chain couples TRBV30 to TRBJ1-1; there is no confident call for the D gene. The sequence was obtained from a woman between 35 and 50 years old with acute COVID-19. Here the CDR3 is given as CAWIAHDTEAFF. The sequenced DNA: TGTGCCTGGATAGCACACGACACTGAAGCTTTCTTT.